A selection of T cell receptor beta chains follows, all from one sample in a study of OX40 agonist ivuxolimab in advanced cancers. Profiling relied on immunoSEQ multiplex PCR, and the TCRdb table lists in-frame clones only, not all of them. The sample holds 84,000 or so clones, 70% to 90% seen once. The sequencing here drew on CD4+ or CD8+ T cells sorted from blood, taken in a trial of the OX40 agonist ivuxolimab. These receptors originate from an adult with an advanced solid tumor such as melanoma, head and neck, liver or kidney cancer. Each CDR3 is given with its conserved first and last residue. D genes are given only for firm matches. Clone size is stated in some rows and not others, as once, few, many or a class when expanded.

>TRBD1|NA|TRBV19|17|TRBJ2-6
CASTEGTVASGANVLTF
TGTGCCAGTACTGAAGGGACAGTGGCCTCTGGGGCCAACGTCCTGACTTTC
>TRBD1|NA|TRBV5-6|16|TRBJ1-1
CASSLRTGGGGTEAFF
TGTGCCAGCAGCTTGCGGACAGGGGGCGGGGGCACTGAAGCTTTCTTT
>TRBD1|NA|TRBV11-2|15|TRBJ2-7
CASSLGTGGLSQQYF
TGTGCCAGCAGCTTAGGGACAGGGGGCCTCTCACAGCAGTACTTC
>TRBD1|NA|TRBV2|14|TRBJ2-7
CAGGIGQGSYEQYF
TGTGCCGGGGGGATCGGACAGGGCTCCTACGAGCAGTACTTC
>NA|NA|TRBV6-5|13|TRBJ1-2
CASSMTGRSGYTF
TGTGCCAGCAGTATGACGGGGAGGTCTGGCTACACCTTC
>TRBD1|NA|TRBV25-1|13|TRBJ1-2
CASRDRAAYGYTF
TGTGCCAGCAGGGACAGGGCGGCCTATGGCTACACCTTC
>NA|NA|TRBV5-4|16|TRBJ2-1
CASSLGGQGPRNEQFF
TGTGCCAGCAGCTTGGGGGGCCAAGGCCCGCGGAATGAGCAGTTCTTC
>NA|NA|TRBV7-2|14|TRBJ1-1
CASSPMRANTEAFF
TGTGCCAGCAGCCCTATGCGGGCGAACACTGAAGCTTTCTTT
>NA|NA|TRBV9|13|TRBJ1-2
CASSVARGYGYTF
TGTGCCAGCAGCGTAGCCAGGGGTTATGGCTACACCTTC
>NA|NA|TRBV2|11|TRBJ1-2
CASKAGADYTF
TGTGCCAGCAAAGCGGGGGCGGACTACACCTTC
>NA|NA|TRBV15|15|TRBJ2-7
CATSPRRTNGNEQYF
TGTGCCACCAGCCCCCGACGGACGAACGGGAACGAGCAGTACTTC
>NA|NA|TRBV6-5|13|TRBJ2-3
CASRDENTDTQYF
TGTGCCAGCAGGGATGAGAACACAGATACGCAGTATTTT
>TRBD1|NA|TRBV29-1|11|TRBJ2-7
CSVDRGLEQYF
TGCAGCGTTGACAGGGGGCTTGAGCAGTACTTC
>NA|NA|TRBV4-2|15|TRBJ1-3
CASSQGDSSGNTIYF
TGTGCCAGCAGCCAAGGTGACAGTTCCGGAAACACCATATATTTT
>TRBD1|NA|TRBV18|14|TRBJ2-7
CASSPVGQGGEQYF
TGTGCCAGCTCACCGGTTGGACAGGGGGGCGAGCAGTACTTC
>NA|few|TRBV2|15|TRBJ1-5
CASSEMTEYNQPQHF
TGTGCCAGCAGTGAAATGACGGAGTATAATCAGCCCCAGCATTTT
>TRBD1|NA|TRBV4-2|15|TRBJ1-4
CASSQQDRGGEKLFF
TGTGCCAGCAGCCAACAAGACAGGGGAGGTGAAAAACTGTTTTTT
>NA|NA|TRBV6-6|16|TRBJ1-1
CASSYSISLMNTEAFF
TGTGCCAGCAGTTACTCGATATCACTGATGAACACTGAAGCTTTCTTT
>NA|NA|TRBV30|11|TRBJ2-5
CAWSVGETQYF
TGTGCCTGGAGTGTTGGGGAGACCCAGTACTTC
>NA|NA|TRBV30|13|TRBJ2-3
CAWSWQGGDTQYF
TGTGCCTGGAGTTGGCAAGGTGGAGATACGCAGTATTTT
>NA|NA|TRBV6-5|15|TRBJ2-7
CASRPLGAGDHEQYF
TGTGCCAGCAGACCCCTGGGGGCGGGGGACCACGAGCAGTACTTC
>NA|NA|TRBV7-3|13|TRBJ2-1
CASSLRGVNEQFF
TGTGCCAGCAGCTTACGAGGAGTGAACGAGCAGTTCTTC
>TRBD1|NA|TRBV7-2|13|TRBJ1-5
CASSQGENQPQHF
TGTGCCAGCAGTCAGGGGGAAAATCAGCCCCAGCATTTT
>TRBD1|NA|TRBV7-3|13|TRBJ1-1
CASSPGQGAEAFF
TGTGCCAGCAGCCCAGGACAGGGTGCCGAAGCTTTCTTT
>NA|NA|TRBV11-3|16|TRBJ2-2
CASSLGQGSSTGELFF
TGTGCCAGCAGCTTGGGGCAGGGGAGCTCCACCGGGGAGCTGTTTTTT
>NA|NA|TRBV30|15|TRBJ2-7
CAWQPAGRPLDEQYF
TGTGCCTGGCAACCTGCCGGCCGGCCCTTGGACGAGCAGTACTTC
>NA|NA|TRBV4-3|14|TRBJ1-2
CASSQGGGNYGYTF
TGCGCCAGCAGCCAAGGCGGGGGTAACTATGGCTACACCTTC
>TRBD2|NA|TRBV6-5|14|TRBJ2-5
CASRASGGPGTQYF
TGTGCCAGCAGGGCTAGCGGGGGGCCGGGGACCCAGTACTTC
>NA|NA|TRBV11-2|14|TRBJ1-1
CASSLGQVNTEAFF
TGTGCCAGCAGCTTAGGGCAGGTTAACACTGAAGCTTTCTTT
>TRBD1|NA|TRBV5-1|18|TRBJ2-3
CASSRVGQSSTSTDTQYF
TGCGCCAGCAGCAGGGTGGGACAGAGCTCGACCAGCACAGATACGCAGTATTTT
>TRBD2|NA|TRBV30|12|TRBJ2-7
CAWGGVNYEQYF
TGTGCCTGGGGGGGGGTTAACTACGAGCAGTACTTC
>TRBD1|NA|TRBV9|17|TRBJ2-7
CASSPEARTGGRNEQYF
TGTGCCAGCAGCCCCGAGGCCAGGACAGGGGGCAGGAACGAGCAGTACTTC
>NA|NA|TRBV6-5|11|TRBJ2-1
CASSYGGEQFF
TGTGCCAGCAGTTACGGGGGAGAGCAGTTCTTC
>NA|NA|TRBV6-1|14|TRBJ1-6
CASDRDLSNSPLHF
TGTGCCAGCGATAGGGATTTAAGTAATTCACCCCTCCACTTT
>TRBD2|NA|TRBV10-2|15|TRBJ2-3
CATLASGGSTDTQYF
TGCGCCACTCTAGCTAGCGGGGGTAGCACAGATACGCAGTATTTT
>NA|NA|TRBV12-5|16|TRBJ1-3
CASGPLATDSGNTIYF
TGTGCTAGTGGTCCCCTCGCGACAGACTCTGGAAACACCATATATTTT
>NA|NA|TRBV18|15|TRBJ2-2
CASSPQATNTGELFF
TGTGCCAGCTCACCACAGGCCACGAACACCGGGGAGCTGTTTTTT
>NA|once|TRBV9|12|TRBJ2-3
CASSVVGDTQYF
TGTGCCAGCAGCGTAGTTGGAGATACGCAGTATTTT
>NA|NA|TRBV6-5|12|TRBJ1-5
CASSYLGGREHF
TGTGCCAGCAGTTACTTAGGGGGTCGAGAGCATTTT
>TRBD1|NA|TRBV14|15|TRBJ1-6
CASSLGTGVRSPLHF
TGTGCCAGCAGCCTCGGGACAGGCGTCAGATCACCCCTCCACTTT
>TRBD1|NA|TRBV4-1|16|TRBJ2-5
CASSQGGQGFGETQYF
TGCGCCAGCAGCCAAGGGGGACAGGGATTCGGAGAGACCCAGTACTTC
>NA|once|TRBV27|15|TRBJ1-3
CASRNRANSGNTIYF
TGTGCCAGCAGGAACCGGGCCAACTCTGGAAACACCATATATTTT